Below, 9 T cell receptor beta chains from the same sample are listed, as sequenced in a study of T cell repertoires in cytomegalovirus infection. Their antigen targets remain unknown. MiXCR, run by TCRdb on the reads, gives a single entry per CDR3 protein. Seen here are about a million distinct CDR3 sequences, 25% to 40% observed once, and the top ten hold roughly 12%. The sequenced sample was cultured CD8+ T cells from PBMCs, obtained from culture after CMV antigen stimulation. The origin of the receptors is a human donor in good health (CMV status not recorded). Some clones in this sample may be carry-over from other donors' samples.

The chain recombines TRBV19 with TRBJ2-2; D gene uncertain. The CDR3 totals 13 residues. Germline-derived CDR1 and CDR2 are LNHDA and SQIVND (reference sequence). V was pared by 8 bases and J by 7 bases, with 14 bases between. CDR3 sequence (DNA): TGTGCCAGTGGGGAAAAATTAGGCGGGGAGCTGTTTTTT. Protein: CASGEKLGGELFF.

This clonotype was seen a handful of times. The chain combines TRBV6-2 or TRBV6-3 with TRBJ1-5; D perhaps matches TRBD1 (6 bases). Trimming pared 9 bases from V and 4 bases from J, leaving 22 bases between. The CDR3 extends over 16 amino acids. Germline V lookup: CDR1 MNHEY, CDR2 SVGEGT. In DNA form, the CDR3 reads TGTGCCAGTGCCGGGGGAGGGGGAATAGTAAATCAGCCCCAGCATTTT. This encodes CASAGGGGIVNQPQHF.

On this clonotype itself: This may stem from a read error, because a much larger clone lies one nucleotide away. The V call is TRBV7-6, the J call TRBJ1-2, with 8 positions matching TRBD1. The CDR3 is made up of 13 amino acids. The germline V gene encodes CDR1 SGHVS and CDR2 FNYEAQ. J lost 3 bases, V lost 5 bases, and 2 bases had no gene match. The CDR3 protein is CASSTTGDYGYTF. For the CDR3, the DNA is TGTGCCAGCAGCACGACAGGGGACTATGGCTACACCTTC.

The chain employs TRBV6-5 and TRBJ2-3; no clear D gene. The CDR3 contains 14 residues. The V gene's germline CDR1 is MNHEY and CDR2 SVGAGI. V was shortened by 1 base and J by 2 bases, with 7 bases between the two germline ends. CDR3 protein: CASSYFGDTDTQYF. Here the CDR3 DNA reads TGTGCCAGCAGTTACTTTGGAGACACAGATACGCAGTATTTT.

This clonotype was detected ten times or more. This chain connects TRBV7-6 to TRBJ1-1; D uncertain. CDR1 is SGHVS, CDR2 FNYEAQ, per germline. This CDR3 is 15 amino acids long. Trimming cost V 1 base and J 1 base, with 10 bases left between them. For the CDR3, the DNA is TGTGCCAGCAGCTTAGAAGGCGGGGAGAACACTGAAGCTTTCTTT. It is translated as CASSLEGGENTEAFF.

In its sample, this clonotype was seen once. The rearrangement uses TRBV7-4 and TRBJ2-7; D possibly corresponds to TRBD2 (7 bases). Germline assignment: CDR1 SGHVT and CDR2 SQSDAQ. V dropped 5 bases and J dropped 3 bases, with 17 bases sitting between them. There are 15 residues in the CDR3. CDR3 DNA: TGTGCCAGCAGCGAAGAGGGGGGGGGATTCTACGAGCAGTACTTC. Translation gives CASSEEGGGFYEQYF.

Only a few counts were recorded for this clonotype. The chain links TRBV10-3 to TRBJ2-6; D is perhaps TRBD1 (6 bases). Germline values: CDR1 ENHRY, CDR2 SYGVKD. This CDR3 has 19 amino acids. V was pared by 1 base and J by 4 bases, with 20 bases between. The CDR3 nucleotides are TGTGCCATCAGTGAGTGGGTACAATTGGACAGATCCGGGGCCAACGTCCTGACTTTC. Its translation is CAISEWVQLDRSGANVLTF.

This chain links TRBV13 with TRBJ2-7, with D possibly being TRBD1 or TRBD2 (5 bases each). Germline CDR1 is PRHDT and CDR2 is FYEKMQ (reference sequence). The CDR3 consists of 14 residues. Trimming left V 1 base short and J 4 bases short, with 11 bases between. Written as DNA, the CDR3 is TGTGCCAGCAGCTTAGAGGGACGCCGTTACGAGCAGTACGTC. Translated: CASSLEGRRYEQYV.

This chain links TRBV4-3 with TRBJ2-3; D unresolved. Per germline, CDR1 LGHNA and CDR2 YSLEER. Trimming left V 0 bases short and J 2 bases short, with 9 bases between. The CDR3 has 15 amino acids. The CDR3 region has the DNA TGCGCCAGCAGCCAAGATCTGCCGTTCACAGATACGCAGTATTTT. Translating it yields CASSQDLPFTDTQYF.